This T cell receptor beta chain comes out of a study of brain T cells in children with intractable seizures. Study-wide findings and caveats: Absence of clones before surgery may stem from lower sequencing depth. Viral specificity was inferred only from CDR3 similarity; HCMV serostatus was unknown.

The sequenced cases were selected for having the highest brain T cell transcript signatures. Pre-surgery treatment included at least one anti-epileptic drug. Concerning this clone itself: Its target is not known.

Method: immunoSEQ multiplex PCR; TCRdb's copy keeps in-frame clones and lacks some. The sample lists 95,000 to 120,000 clones, roughly 92% seen once, with 3.5% to 4% in the top ten. This CDR3 is 14 amino acids long. The germline V gene has CDR1 KGHDR and CDR2 SFDVKD. Trimming took 4 bases from V and 7 from J; bases not matched to a gene: 8. This clonotype originated in a boy in the first two years of life with hemimegalencephaly and intractable seizures. The sequenced sample was peripheral blood, obtained at surgery. The chain links TRBV24-1 to TRBJ1-2, with 7 bases matching TRBD1. The CDR3 sequence: CATSEMDRSVGYTF. Written as DNA, the CDR3 is TGTGCCACCAGTGAGATGGACAGGTCGGTTGGCTACACCTTC.